This T cell receptor beta chain was recorded in a study of blood T cell repertoires in COVID-19. Study-level information: Acute and convalescent COVID-19 specimens originated in the United States, Italy and Spain. From T cells, B-cell-depleted T cells, or PBMCs came the material, which was cDNA or gDNA.

Per the authors' pipeline: Reference gene primer amplification in the assay estimated nucleated cell counts. Only in-frame clones appear in the TCRdb table, and some are missing; sequencing was by immunoSEQ multiplex PCR. Clone size and V and J calls were adopted from that table, with D and trimming inferred from the DNA. Among about 50,000 clones, 90% were seen once, and the ten largest hold about 8.9%. Sequenced input: peripheral blood. This receptor was obtained from an elderly woman with acute or convalescent COVID-19.

The chain's CDR3 is CAWKASGNTIYF. The CDR3, as DNA: TGTGCCTGGAAAGCCTCTGGAAACACCATATATTTT. The genes are TRBV30 and TRBJ1-3; no definite D call. In germline, CDR1 is GTSNPN, CDR2 SVGIG (reference sequence). This CDR3 is built from 12 residues. V was cut by 4 bases and J by 0 bases, with 4 bases left in between.